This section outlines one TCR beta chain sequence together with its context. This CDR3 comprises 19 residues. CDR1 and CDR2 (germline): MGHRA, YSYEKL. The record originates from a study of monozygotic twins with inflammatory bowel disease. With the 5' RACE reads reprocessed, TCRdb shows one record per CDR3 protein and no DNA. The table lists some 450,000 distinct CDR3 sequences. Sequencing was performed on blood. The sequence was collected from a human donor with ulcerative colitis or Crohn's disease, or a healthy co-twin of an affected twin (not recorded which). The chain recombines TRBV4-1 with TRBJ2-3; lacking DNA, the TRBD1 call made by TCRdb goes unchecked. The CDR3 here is CASSHARGRGAASTDTQYF.